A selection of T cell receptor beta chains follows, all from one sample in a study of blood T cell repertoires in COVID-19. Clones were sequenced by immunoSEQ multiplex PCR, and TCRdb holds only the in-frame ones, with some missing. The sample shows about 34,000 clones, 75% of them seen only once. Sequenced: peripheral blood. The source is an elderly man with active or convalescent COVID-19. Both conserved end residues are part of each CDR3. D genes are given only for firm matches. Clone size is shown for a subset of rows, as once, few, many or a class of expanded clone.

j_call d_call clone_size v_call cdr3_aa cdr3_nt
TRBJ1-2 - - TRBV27 CASSHTQNYGYTF TGTGCCAGCAGTCACACGCAAAACTATGGCTACACCTTC
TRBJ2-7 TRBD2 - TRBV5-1 CASSLYGGSYEQYF TGCGCCAGCAGCTTGTACGGGGGGTCCTACGAGCAGTACTTC
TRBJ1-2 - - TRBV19 CASTPTEQGRNGYTF TGTGCCAGTACCCCGACCGAACAGGGAAGGAATGGCTACACCTTC
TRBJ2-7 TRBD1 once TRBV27 CASSLSRQGSRYEQYF TGTGCCAGCAGTTTATCCCGACAGGGTTCGCGCTACGAGCAGTACTTC
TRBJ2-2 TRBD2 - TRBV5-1 CASSSGLAGLNTGELFF TGCGCCAGCAGCTCGGGACTAGCGGGATTAAACACCGGGGAGCTGTTTTTT
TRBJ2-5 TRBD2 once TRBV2 CASSSGRTPEETQYF TGTGCCAGCAGCTCCGGGAGGACACCCGAAGAGACCCAGTACTTC
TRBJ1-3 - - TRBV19 CASSLDSSTYSGNTIYF TGTGCCAGTAGCCTGGACTCGTCAACCTACTCTGGAAACACCATATATTTT
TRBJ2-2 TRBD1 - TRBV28 CASSQTGVHTGELFF TGTGCCAGCAGCCAAACAGGGGTCCACACCGGGGAGCTGTTTTTT
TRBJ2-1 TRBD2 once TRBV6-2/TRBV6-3 CASSWTSGRLTDEQFF TGTGCCAGCAGTTGGACTAGCGGGAGGTTGACGGATGAGCAGTTCTTC
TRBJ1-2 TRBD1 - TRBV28 CASSSAGTAKYGYTF TGTGCCAGCAGTTCAGCCGGGACAGCAAAATATGGCTACACCTTC
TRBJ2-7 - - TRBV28 CASRFTGSHEQYF TGTGCCAGCAGATTTACAGGCAGCCACGAGCAGTACTTC
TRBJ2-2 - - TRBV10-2 CASSEQHTGELFF TGCGCCAGCAGTGAACAGCACACCGGGGAGCTGTTTTTT
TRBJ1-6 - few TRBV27 CASSRQDSPLHF TGTGCCAGCAGCCGACAGGATTCACCCCTCCACTTT
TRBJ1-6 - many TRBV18 CASSPDKNSPLHF TGTGCCAGCTCACCGGACAAGAACTCACCCCTCCACTTT
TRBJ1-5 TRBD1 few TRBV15 CATSRDPGQGNQPQHF TGTGCCACCAGCAGAGACCCGGGACAGGGCAATCAGCCCCAGCATTTT
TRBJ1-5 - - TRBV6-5 CASITGTDSNQPQHF TGTGCCAGCATTACCGGGACTGATAGCAATCAGCCCCAGCATTTT
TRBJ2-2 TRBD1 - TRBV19 CASSLRGQGPGELFF TGTGCCAGTAGCCTCAGGGGACAGGGGCCGGGGGAGCTGTTTTTT
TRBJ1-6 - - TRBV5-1 CASSLAGQGVSPLHF TGCGCCAGCAGCTTGGCCGGTCAGGGTGTATCACCCCTCCACTTT
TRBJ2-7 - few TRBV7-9 CASSYPGGDQPQYF TGTGCCAGCAGCTACCCGGGCGGGGACCAACCGCAGTACTTC
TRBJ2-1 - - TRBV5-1 CASSLELAYEQFF TGCGCCAGCAGCTTGGAGCTAGCGTATGAGCAGTTCTTC
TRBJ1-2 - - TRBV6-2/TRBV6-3 CASSPTVYGYTF TGTGCCAGCAGCCCAACTGTGTATGGCTACACCTTC
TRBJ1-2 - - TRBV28 CASSLMHPGHPYGYTF TGTGCCAGCAGTTTGATGCATCCGGGACACCCTTATGGCTACACCTTC